The clone carrying this T cell receptor beta chain occurred once. Its cognate antigen is unknown. This sample stems from a study of cytomegalovirus exposure and HLA in healthy donors. Study-wide results and limits: A further, later analysis showed that HLA-associated TCR beta chains (compared with equally common others) were more clonally expanded. It is likely that the observed cluster of highly shared sequence variants was a sequencing artifact. Cytomegalovirus association was assigned to about 150 TCR beta chains.

13 Jbeta primers and 60 Vbeta primers were used for the PCR. The authors' processing: Among the unique TCR beta chains that a later analysis counted, about 81 million in all, 10 million to 11 million were shared. Generated by immunoSEQ multiplex PCR, the TCRdb table keeps only in-frame clones and is missing some. D and trimming were read from the DNA, whereas the V and J calls and clone size are those reported in that table. Here the sample spans about 140,000 clones, around two thirds being singletons. V was clipped by 7 bases and J by 4 bases, with 11 bases between them. CDR3 length: 13 amino acids. Germline V gene data show CDR1 as MNHEY and CDR2 as SVGAGI.

V usage is TRBV6-5 and J usage is TRBJ1-3; maybe TRBD1 (5 bases). The sequenced sample was PBMCs. The source is a man under 40 in good health and CMV-seropositive. The CDR3 sequence is CASTRQSGNTIYF. The CDR3, as DNA: TGTGCCAGCACTAGACAGAGCGGAAACACCATATATTTT.